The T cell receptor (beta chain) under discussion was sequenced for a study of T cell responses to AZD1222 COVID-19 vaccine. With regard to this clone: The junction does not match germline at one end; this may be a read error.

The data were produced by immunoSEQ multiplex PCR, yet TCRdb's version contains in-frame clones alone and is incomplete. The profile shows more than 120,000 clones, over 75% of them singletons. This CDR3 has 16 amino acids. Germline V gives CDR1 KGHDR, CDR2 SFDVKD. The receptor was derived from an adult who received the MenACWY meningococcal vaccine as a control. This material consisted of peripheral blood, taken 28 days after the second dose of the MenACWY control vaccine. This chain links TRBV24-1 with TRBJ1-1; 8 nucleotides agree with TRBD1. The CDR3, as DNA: TGTGCCATCAGTGACTCCGGACAGGGCATGAACACTGAAGCTTTCTTT. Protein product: CAISDSGQGMNTEAFF.